The present T cell receptor beta chain was sequenced within a study of cytomegalovirus exposure and HLA in healthy donors. Overall study context: A previous analysis identified 95 million to 140 million unique TCR beta sequences derived from about 180 million T cells.

Study-wide results and caveats: Later analysis suggested most CMV-associated TCR beta chains were HLA-restricted. High sensitivity and specificity were reportedly achieved when the classifier diagnosed cytomegalovirus status.

13 Jbeta primers and 60 Vbeta primers were used for the PCR. In the original processing: In a later analysis, about 11 million of 75 million to 90 million unique beta chains occurred in at least two donors. The method was immunoSEQ multiplex PCR; TCRdb's version includes in-frame clones alone and lacks a portion of them. V and J calls and clone size are given by that table; D and trimming were obtained from the DNA. This sample has about 120,000 clones, with 6.5% to 9.5% found just once. This clone was observed a handful of times. Its antigen is still unknown. The junction had 3 bases not matched to a gene; V was cut back by 1 base and J by 7 bases. The CDR3 is 14 residues long. Germline V gene lookup returns CDR1 LNHNV and CDR2 YYDKDF (reference sequence).

This chain links TRBV15 with TRBJ1-1; TRBD1 matches at 10 bases. Sequencing used PBMCs. The TCR sequence derives from a middle-aged woman in good health and CMV-seropositive. CDR3 DNA: TGTGCCACCAGCAGAGTTCGGGACAGGGGTGAAGCTTTCTTT. As protein: CATSRVRDRGEAFF.